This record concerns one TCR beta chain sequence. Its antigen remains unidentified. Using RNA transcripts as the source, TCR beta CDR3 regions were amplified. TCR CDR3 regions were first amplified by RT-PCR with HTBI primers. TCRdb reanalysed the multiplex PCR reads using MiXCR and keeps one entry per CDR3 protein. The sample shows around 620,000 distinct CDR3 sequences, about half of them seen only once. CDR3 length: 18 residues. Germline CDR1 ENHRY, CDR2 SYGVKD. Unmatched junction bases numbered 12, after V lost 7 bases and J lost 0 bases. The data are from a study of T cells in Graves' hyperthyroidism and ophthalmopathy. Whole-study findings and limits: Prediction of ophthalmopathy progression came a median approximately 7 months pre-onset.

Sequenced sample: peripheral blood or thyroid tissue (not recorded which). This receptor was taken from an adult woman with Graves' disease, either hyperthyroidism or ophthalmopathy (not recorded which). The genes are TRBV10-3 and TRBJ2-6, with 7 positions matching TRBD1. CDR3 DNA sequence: TGTGCCATCACGACGCAGGGGGACAGATCCTCTGGGGCCAACGTCCTGACTTTC. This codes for CAITTQGDRSSGANVLTF.